Each of the 21 T cell receptor beta chains below was sequenced from the same sample in a study of blood T cell repertoires in COVID-19. The method was immunoSEQ multiplex PCR; TCRdb's version includes in-frame clones alone and lacks a portion of them. Among 200,000 to 300,000 clones listed, approximately 85% were seen once. The sample consisted of peripheral blood. The receptors originated from a man aged 50-59 years with COVID-19, enrolled during active disease.

This chain uses TRBV18 with TRBJ2-3; D unresolved. Per the germline V gene, CDR1 is KGHSH and CDR2 is LQKENI. V gave up 3 bases and J gave up 1 base, with 11 bases separating them. The CDR3 extends over 15 amino acids. CDR3 sequence (DNA): TGTGCCAGCTCACCGACCCATGCGGGCACAGATACGCAGTATTTT. This gives the protein CASSPTHAGTDTQYF.

The V gene is TRBV5-1, the J gene TRBJ1-4; 10 bases are a match to TRBD1. The CDR3 has 14 amino acids. Germline CDR1 and CDR2: SGHRS and YFSETQ. V shed 6 bases, J shed 5 bases, and the junction held 4 bases outside the gene matches. CDR3 bases: TGCGCCAGCACCCCGGGACAGGGGAATGAAAAACTGTTTTTT. It is translated as CASTPGQGNEKLFF.

The rearrangement links TRBV11-2 to TRBJ2-5; 7 bases map to TRBD1. The CDR3 runs 14 residues. The trim removed 5 bases at V and 5 bases at J, leaving 8 bases unmatched. Germline CDR1 is SGHAT and CDR2 is FQNNGV. The CDR3 nucleotides read TGTGCCAGCAGCCCCTCACAGGGGAGTGAGACCCAGTACTTC. Translation: CASSPSQGSETQYF. Full variable domain (remainder filled in from reference TRBV11-2 and TRBJ2-5): EAGVAQSPRYKIIEKRQSVAFWCNPISGHATLYWYQQILGQGPKLLIQFQNNGVVDDSQLPKDRFSAERLKGVDSTLKIQPAKLEDSAVYLCASSPSQGSETQYFGPGTRLLVL.

This clone came up once. The chain is built from TRBV3-1 (or the pseudogene TRBV3-2) and TRBJ2-5; weak D call: TRBD1 (7 bases). Germline V CDR1 and CDR2: LGHDT, YNNKEL (reference sequence). Trimming shortened V by 8 bases and J by 4 bases, and 11 bases separated the two germline ends. The length of the CDR3 is 12 residues. The CDR3 DNA reads as TGTGCCAGCTACCAGGGGGGAGAGACCCAGTACTTC. Residues: CASYQGGETQYF.

The genes are TRBV5-1 and TRBJ1-2, with TRBD1 identical over 10 bases. Germline-derived CDR1 and CDR2 are SGHRS and YFSETQ. This CDR3 has 15 residues. The junction had 5 bases not matched to a gene; V was cut back by 4 bases and J by 2 bases. CDR3 protein: CASSPGTGENYGYTF. The CDR3 DNA is TGCGCCAGCAGCCCAGGGACAGGGGAGAACTATGGCTACACCTTC.

The rearrangement uses TRBV9 and TRBJ1-6; 7 positions match TRBD1. The trim removed 4 bases at V and 0 bases at J, leaving 16 bases unmatched. Germline V gene data show CDR1 as SGDLS and CDR2 as YYNGEE. The CDR3 totals 20 residues. CDR3 coding DNA: TGTGCCAGCAGCCCCGAGGAAGATGGACAGGCCAGCTCCTATAATTCACCCCTCCACTTT. Its translation: CASSPEEDGQASSYNSPLHF.

This clone has more than one count but fewer than ten. The rearrangement uses TRBV6-1 and TRBJ1-1, with D perhaps matching TRBD1 (6 bases). Trimming stripped 2 bases from V and 6 bases from J, with 25 bases between. This CDR3 is 18 amino acids long. The germline gives CDR1 MNHNS, CDR2 SASEGT. The CDR3 region is CASSENVRLTGGGSEAFF. The CDR3 bases are TGTGCCAGCAGTGAAAATGTACGTCTCACGGGGGGCGGCTCTGAAGCTTTCTTT.

The chain has TRBV18 and TRBJ2-3, with D uncertain. The CDR3 sequence is 16 residues long. Germline V CDR1 and CDR2: KGHSH, LQKENI. The V end was cut by 3 bases, the J end by 0 bases, with 13 bases between. The CDR3 loop is CASSPPRVASTDTQYF. Here the CDR3 DNA reads TGTGCCAGCTCACCGCCACGCGTCGCTAGCACAGATACGCAGTATTTT.

This clone was picked up one time. The rearrangement links TRBV27 to TRBJ2-3; 10 nucleotides match TRBD2. Germline lookup yields CDR1 MNHEY and CDR2 SMNVEV (reference sequence). V lost 1 base and J lost 1; bases outside the gene matches: 11. The CDR3 length is 19 residues. The DNA for the CDR3 is TGTGCCAGCAGTTTATGGTCGGAATTTAGCGGGGGGCGCACAGATACGCAGTATTTT. Translation gives CASSLWSEFSGGRTDTQYF.

J is TRBJ2-2 and V is TRBV5-8, with a tentative D call TRBD1 (7 bases). Trimming pared 2 bases from V and 1 base from J, leaving 12 bases between. The CDR3 loop spans 16 amino acids. Per the germline V gene, CDR1 is SGHTS and CDR2 is YDEGEE. CDR3 sequence: CASSFPGGMNTGELFF. CDR3 DNA: TGTGCCAGCAGCTTTCCAGGGGGGATGAACACCGGGGAGCTGTTTTTT.

This sequence joins TRBV15 and TRBJ2-7; tentatively, D is TRBD2 (6 bases). CDR3 length: 15 amino acids. Germline loops: CDR1 LNHNV, CDR2 YYDKDF (reference sequence). V lost 7 bases to trimming and J lost 5 bases, with 21 bases between them. CDR3 nucleotide sequence: TGTGCCACCATGGCGAAAATCGGGGGTTTAGACGAGCAGTACTTC. Its protein product is CATMAKIGGLDEQYF.

The rearrangement uses TRBV6-6 and TRBJ1-2, with no clear D. Germline V CDR1 and CDR2: MNHNY, SVGAGI (reference sequence). The CDR3 totals 14 residues. V lost 0 bases and J lost 6, with 11 bases in between. The CDR3 nucleotides are TGTGCCAGCAGTTACTCGAGGGCCACGAATGGCTACACCTTC. Translation: CASSYSRATNGYTF.

The J gene is TRBJ2-1, the V gene TRBV9; D is unresolved. The CDR3 sequence is 11 residues long. The V and J ends lost 3 bases and 10 bases respectively, with 8 bases between them. Germline V CDR1 and CDR2: SGDLS, YYNGEE. Here the CDR3 DNA reads TGTGCCAGCAGCGGCACGGAGGAGCAGTTCTTC. It codes for CASSGTEEQFF. The entire variable domain, with the rest obtained from reference TRBV9 and TRBJ2-1, is as follows: DSGVTQTPKHLITATGQRVTLRCSPRSGDLSVYWYQQSLDQGLQFLIQYYNGEERAKGNILERFSAQQFPDLHSELNLSSLELGDSALYFCASSGTEEQFFGPGTRLTVL.

The chain is built from TRBV7-3 and TRBJ2-1, with 7 bases aligning to TRBD1. Germline-derived CDR1 and CDR2 are SGHTA and FQGTGA. This CDR3 has 15 amino acids. V shed 4 bases, J shed 8 bases, and the junction held 11 bases outside the gene matches. This chain's CDR3 is CASSSSSGGFDEQFF. The CDR3 coding sequence is TGTGCCAGCAGCTCCTCTTCAGGGGGTTTCGATGAGCAGTTCTTC. The variable domain in full, with the rest retrieved from reference TRBV7-3 and TRBJ2-1, is GAGVSQTPSNKVTEKGKYVELRCDPISGHTALYWYRQSLGQGPEFLIYFQGTGAADDSGLPNDRFFAVRPEGSVSTLKIQRTERGDSAVYLCASSSSSGGFDEQFFGPGTRLTVL.

The V and J genes are TRBV6-5 and TRBJ1-2; D might be TRBD1 (6 bases). CDR3 size: 14 residues. Trimming removed 5 bases from V and 5 bases from J, with 15 bases in between. The germline V gene encodes CDR1 MNHEY and CDR2 SVGAGI. In DNA, the CDR3 is TGTGCCAGCAGTCCTATAAGGGACATTTATGGCTACACCTTC. This gives the protein CASSPIRDIYGYTF.

The sample holds one count of this clone. J is TRBJ2-7 and V is TRBV13; tentative D call: TRBD1 (6 bases). CDR1 PRHDT and CDR2 FYEKMQ come from the germline V gene (reference sequence). The CDR3 extends over 12 amino acids. CDR3 nucleotide sequence: TGTGCTTCAGGGACAAAGCCCTACGAGCAGTACTTC. This codes for CASGTKPYEQYF.

The genes are TRBV3-1 (or the pseudogene TRBV3-2) and TRBJ2-7; 9 bases are a match to TRBD2. J lost 6 bases, V lost 4 bases, and 13 bases had no gene match. The V gene's germline CDR1 is LGHDT and CDR2 YNNKEL (reference sequence). This CDR3 has 16 residues. The CDR3: CASSRLPASGDFEQYF. For the CDR3, the DNA is TGTGCCAGCAGCCGACTTCCCGCTAGCGGGGATTTCGAGCAGTACTTC.

About this clone itself: At one of its ends the junction is not consistent with the germline gene, which may arise from a read error. The chain employs TRBV7-7 and TRBJ2-1; weak D call: TRBD1 (5 bases). Germline CDR1 and CDR2: SSHAT and FNYEAQ (reference sequence). This CDR3 contains 15 residues. The CDR3 nucleotides read TGTGCTAGCAGCTTAAGACAGAGCTCCTACAATGAGCAGTTCTTC. Encoded protein: CASSLRQSSYNEQFF. Looking up the rest from reference TRBV7-7 and TRBJ2-1 gives the full variable domain: GAGVSQSPRYKVTKRGQDVTLRCDPISSHATLYWYQQALGQGPEFLTYFNYEAQPDKSGLPSDRFSAERPEGSISTLTIQRTEQRDSAMYRCASSLRQSSYNEQFFGPGTRLTVL.

This sequence joins TRBV5-1 and TRBJ1-1, with D possibly being TRBD1 (6 bases). V was pared by 0 bases and J by 3 bases, with 18 bases between. The CDR3 is made up of 17 amino acids. Germline loops: CDR1 SGHRS, CDR2 YFSETQ. The CDR3 spells CASSLAGGARGDTEAFF. CDR3 coding DNA: TGCGCCAGCAGCTTGGCTGGGGGCGCGAGAGGGGACACTGAAGCTTTCTTT.

V is TRBV19 and J is TRBJ2-2, with TRBD2 matching over 15 bases. V dropped 3 bases and J dropped 2; count of bases not matched to a gene: 1. Germline CDR1 and CDR2: LNHDA and SQIVND (reference sequence). This CDR3 has 17 residues. The chain's CDR3 is CASSMGLAGGNTGELFF. The DNA for the CDR3 is TGTGCCAGTAGTATGGGACTAGCGGGGGGAAACACCGGGGAGCTGTTTTTT.

The rearrangement joins TRBV9 to TRBJ2-1; D is possibly TRBD1 (6 bases). The CDR3 length is 15 residues. V was cut by 0 bases and J by 4 bases, with 11 bases left in between. Germline CDR1 and CDR2: SGDLS and YYNGEE. The CDR3 protein is CASSVGSGEYNEQFF. The CDR3 nucleotides are TGTGCCAGCAGCGTAGGGTCAGGGGAGTACAATGAGCAGTTCTTC.